The 17 T cell receptor beta chains given below trace back to one sample, sequenced in a study of OX40 agonist ivuxolimab in advanced cancers. Repertoires were generated with immunoSEQ multiplex PCR, while TCRdb's copy carries only in-frame clones and drops some. The sample holds tens of thousands of clones, around 86% seen once. Specimen: CD4+ or CD8+ T cells sorted from blood, collected in a trial of the OX40 agonist ivuxolimab. These receptor sequences come from an adult with an advanced solid tumor such as melanoma, head and neck, liver or kidney cancer.

V gene TRBV7-2 combines with J gene TRBJ1-5; the match to TRBD1 covers 7 bases. Per the germline V gene, CDR1 is SGHTA and CDR2 is FQGNSA. The trim removed 7 bases at V and 9 bases at J, leaving 15 bases unmatched. The CDR3 covers 15 residues. The chain's CDR3 is CASTLGRSPGGPQHF. The CDR3, as DNA: TGTGCCAGCACCTTGGGGCGGAGCCCAGGGGGGCCCCAGCATTTT.

This clone came up a few times. The genes are TRBV27 and TRBJ1-4; 7 positions agree with TRBD1. The germline gives CDR1 MNHEY, CDR2 SMNVEV (reference sequence). V was pared by 8 bases and J by 0 bases, with 6 bases of the junction left unmatched. The CDR3 contains 15 residues. The CDR3, as DNA: TGTGCCAGCGCGGGACAGTTTGCAACTAATGAAAAACTGTTTTTT. Protein: CASAGQFATNEKLFF.

V usage is TRBV28 and J usage is TRBJ2-1, with TRBD2 matching over 14 bases. Trimming at V came to 5 bases and at J to 0 bases, leaving 6 bases not matched to a gene. This CDR3 spans 18 amino acids. CDR1 is MDHEN and CDR2 is SYDVKM in the germline V gene. The CDR3 DNA sequence: TGTGCCAGCAGTCCGACTAGCGGGGGGGGGAACTCCTACAATGAGCAGTTCTTC. Translated: CASSPTSGGGNSYNEQFF.

The genes are TRBV5-8 and TRBJ1-6; D not certain. Trimming cost V 0 bases and J 9 bases, with 10 bases left between them. The CDR3 has 14 residues. Germline assignment: CDR1 SGHTS and CDR2 YDEGEE. The CDR3 here is CASSLVYRGSPLHF. In nucleotides, the CDR3 is TGTGCCAGCAGCTTGGTATATCGGGGTTCACCCCTCCACTTT. Together with reference TRBV5-8 and TRBJ1-6, the CDR3 gives the full variable domain: EAGVTQSPTHLIKTRGQQATLRCSPISGHTSVYWYQQALGLGLQFLLWYDEGEERNRGNFPPRFSGRQFPNYSSELNVNALELEDSALYLCASSLVYRGSPLHFGNGTRLTVT.

V gene TRBV5-6 combines with J gene TRBJ2-5; TRBD2 is a possible D gene (7 bases). V dropped 2 bases and J dropped 5 bases, with 19 bases sitting between them. Germline V lookup: CDR1 SGHDT, CDR2 YYEEEE. The CDR3 totals 16 residues. In DNA form, the CDR3 reads TGTGCCAGCAGCTTAGGGACGGGGGGCTACGGGGAGACCCAGTACTTC. The encoded protein is CASSLGTGGYGETQYF.

This clone was recorded a few times. The gene calls are TRBV28 and TRBJ2-1; the D call may be TRBD1 or TRBD2 (7 bases each). The V gene's germline CDR1 is MDHEN and CDR2 SYDVKM. V lost 4 bases, J lost 9 bases, and 10 bases lay in between. The CDR3 sequence is 12 residues long. DNA of the CDR3: TGTGCCAGCAGTTCAGGGGGGGGTGAGCAGTTCTTC. Protein product: CASSSGGGEQFF.

Turning to this clone: Other DNA variants within this sample encode the same CDR3. The CDR3, as DNA: TGCGCCAGCAGCTTGGACGGGGTGAGCAATCAGCCCCAGCATTTT. Encoded protein: CASSLDGVSNQPQHF. The chain couples TRBV5-1 to TRBJ1-5; no reliable D call. Trimming took 0 bases from V and 1 from J, leaving 8 bases between them. The CDR3 loop spans 15 amino acids. The V gene's germline CDR1 is SGHRS and CDR2 YFSETQ.

The chain combines TRBV11-2 with TRBJ2-3; D is uncertain. This CDR3 spans 13 amino acids. The V end lost 5 bases, the J end lost 1 base, and 7 bases lay between the germline ends. Germline V gene lookup returns CDR1 SGHAT and CDR2 FQNNGV. For the CDR3, the DNA is TGTGCCAGCAGCGAGGCCGGCACAGATACGCAGTATTTT. Protein sequence: CASSEAGTDTQYF.

The V and J genes are TRBV19 and TRBJ1-5; D remains unclear. CDR3 length: 14 residues. Trimming left V 3 bases short and J 2 bases short, with 8 bases between. Germline lookup yields CDR1 LNHDA and CDR2 SQIVND (reference sequence). CDR3 protein: CASSITGGNQPQHF. CDR3 nucleotides: TGTGCCAGTAGTATTACTGGGGGCAATCAGCCCCAGCATTTT.

V gene TRBV6-1 combines with J gene TRBJ1-1; D not resolved. CDR1 is MNHNS and CDR2 is SASEGT in the germline V gene. The CDR3 extends over 11 amino acids. This CDR3 is CATEGNTEAFF. The CDR3 nucleotides read TGTGCAACAGAGGGGAACACTGAAGCTTTCTTT.

The V gene is TRBV19, the J gene TRBJ2-6; TRBD1 matches 7 bases. Germline CDR1 LNHDA, CDR2 SQIVND (reference sequence). After removal of 8 bases from V and 2 bases from J, the junction contained 9 bases not matched to a gene. The CDR3 contains 16 residues. The DNA for the CDR3 is TGTGCCAGTCATACAGGGGCAGGGACTGGGGCCAACGTCCTGACTTTC. Translating gives CASHTGAGTGANVLTF.

The gene calls are TRBV7-9 and TRBJ2-7; 10 bases map to TRBD2. The germline V gene encodes CDR1 SEHNR and CDR2 FQNEAQ (reference sequence). After removal of 3 bases from V and 12 bases from J, the junction contained 5 bases not matched to a gene. This CDR3 spans 12 amino acids. As DNA, the CDR3 is TGTGCCAGCAGCTTCCTTACTAGCGGGGTGTACGTC. Its translation is CASSFLTSGVYV.

This clone was counted a few times. V usage is TRBV9 and J usage is TRBJ2-1, with D unresolved. This CDR3 has 14 amino acids. V dropped 2 bases and J dropped 7 bases, with 13 bases sitting between them. The germline gives CDR1 SGDLS, CDR2 YYNGEE. CDR3 loop: CASSVGSEWNEQFF. CDR3 nucleotides: TGTGCCAGCAGCGTCGGGTCAGAGTGGAATGAGCAGTTCTTC.

V usage is TRBV4-2 and J usage is TRBJ2-7; 12 bases are a match to TRBD2. The CDR3 contains 17 residues. The V gene end was trimmed by 1 base and the J gene end by 1 base; junction bases not matched to a gene: 5. Germline CDR1 is LGHNA and CDR2 is YNFKEQ. CDR3 sequence: CASSQASGGGKSYEQYF. The CDR3, as DNA: TGTGCCAGCAGCCAAGCTAGCGGGGGGGGTAAGTCCTACGAGCAGTACTTC.

The V and J genes are TRBV21-1 and TRBJ2-1. TRBV21-1 is assigned pseudogene status. The CDR3 extends over 12 amino acids. In DNA form, the CDR3 reads TGTGCCAGCAGCAACTGGGACGGTGAGCAGTTCTTC. Translated: CASSNWDGEQFF.

The chain recombines TRBV28 with TRBJ2-7; D gene uncertain. From germline, CDR1 is MDHEN and CDR2 SYDVKM. V lost 5 bases, J lost 0 bases, and 8 bases lay in between. This CDR3 contains 13 residues. The CDR3 DNA is TGTGCCAGCAGTCCCGCTCCCTCCTACGAGCAGTACTTC. It encodes CASSPAPSYEQYF. Complete variable domain (other parts from reference TRBV28 and TRBJ2-7): DVKVTQSSRYLVKRTGEKVFLECVQDMDHENMFWYRQDPGLGLRLIYFSYDVKMKEKGDIPEGYSVSREKKERFSLILESASTNQTSMYLCASSPAPSYEQYFGPGTRLTVT.

The genes are TRBV2 and TRBJ2-7; D may be TRBD2 (6 bases). Germline V gene data show CDR1 as SNHLY and CDR2 as FYNNEI. The CDR3 spans 15 residues. V lost 1 base to trimming and J lost 4 bases, with 14 bases between them. The CDR3 nucleotides read TGTGCCAGCAGTGAAGGGACTAAACGAGGTTACGAGCAGTACGTC. Its translation: CASSEGTKRGYEQYV.